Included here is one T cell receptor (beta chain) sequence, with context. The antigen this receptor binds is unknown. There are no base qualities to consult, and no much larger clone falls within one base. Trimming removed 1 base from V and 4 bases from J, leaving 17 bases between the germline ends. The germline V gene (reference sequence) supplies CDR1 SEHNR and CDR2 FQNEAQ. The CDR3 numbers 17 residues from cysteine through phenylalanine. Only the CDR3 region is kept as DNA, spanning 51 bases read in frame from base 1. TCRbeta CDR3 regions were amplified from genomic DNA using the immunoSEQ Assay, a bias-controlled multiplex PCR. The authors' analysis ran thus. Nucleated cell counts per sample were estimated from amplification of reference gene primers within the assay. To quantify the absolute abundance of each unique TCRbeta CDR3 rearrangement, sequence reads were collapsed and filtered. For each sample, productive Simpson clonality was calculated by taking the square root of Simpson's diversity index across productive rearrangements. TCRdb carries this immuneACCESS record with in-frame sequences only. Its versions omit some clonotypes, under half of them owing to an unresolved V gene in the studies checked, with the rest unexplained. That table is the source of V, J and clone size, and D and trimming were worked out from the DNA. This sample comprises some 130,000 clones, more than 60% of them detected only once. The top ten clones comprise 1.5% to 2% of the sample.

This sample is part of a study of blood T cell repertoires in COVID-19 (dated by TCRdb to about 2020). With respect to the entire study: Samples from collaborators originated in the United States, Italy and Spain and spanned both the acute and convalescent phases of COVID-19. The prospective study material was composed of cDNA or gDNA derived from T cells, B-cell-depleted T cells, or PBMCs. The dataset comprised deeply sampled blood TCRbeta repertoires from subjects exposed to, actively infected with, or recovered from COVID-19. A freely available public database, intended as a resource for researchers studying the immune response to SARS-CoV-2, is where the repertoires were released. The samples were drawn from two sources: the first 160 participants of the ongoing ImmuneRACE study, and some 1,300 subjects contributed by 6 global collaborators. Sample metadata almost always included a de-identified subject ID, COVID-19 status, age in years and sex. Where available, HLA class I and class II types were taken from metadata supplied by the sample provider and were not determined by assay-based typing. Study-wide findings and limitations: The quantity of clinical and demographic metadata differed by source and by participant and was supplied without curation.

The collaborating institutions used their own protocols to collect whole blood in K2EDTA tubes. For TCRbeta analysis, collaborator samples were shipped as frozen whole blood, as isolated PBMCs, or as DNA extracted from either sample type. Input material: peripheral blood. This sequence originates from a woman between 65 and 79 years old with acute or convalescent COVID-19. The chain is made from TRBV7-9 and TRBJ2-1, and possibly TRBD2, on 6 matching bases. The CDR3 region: CASSLEFSGVGYNEQFF. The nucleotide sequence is TGTGCCAGCAGCTTAGAATTCTCGGGAGTCGGGTACAATGAGCAGTTCTTC.